This T cell receptor (beta chain) appears in the sequencing data of a study of blood T cell repertoires in COVID-19. As for the study in general: From T cells, B-cell-depleted T cells, or PBMCs came the material, which was cDNA or gDNA.

The CDR3 totals 14 residues. Germline CDR1 SGHRS, CDR2 YFSETQ. V lost 5 bases and J lost 0; bases outside the gene matches: 5. Comments on this clone: This sample includes further DNA sequences coding for the same CDR3.

Cohort allocation depended upon clinical history that participants reported. All exposed participants met a person with COVID-19 within 2 weeks before entering the study. Original analysis: Using reference gene primer amplification, nucleated cell counts were estimated. TCRdb keeps only in-frame clones here, not all; method: immunoSEQ multiplex PCR. V, J and clone size were drawn from that table, and D and trimming were deduced from the DNA. This sample has about 300,000 clones, with roughly 86% found just once. This TCR derives from a woman aged 50 to 65 who had been exposed to COVID-19. The material sequenced was PBMCs or T cells enriched from blood (not recorded which). The chain joins TRBV5-1 to TRBJ2-7; the match to TRBD1 covers 7 bases. CDR3 sequence reads: CASRSGGSSYEQYF. As DNA, the CDR3 is TGCGCCAGCAGGTCAGGGGGAAGCTCCTACGAGCAGTACTTC.